Listed here is a single T cell receptor beta chain. This sample is drawn from a study of blood T cell repertoires in COVID-19. Turning to the study itself: Researchers got acute and convalescent COVID-19 samples from the United States, Italy and Spain.

Trimming took 4 bases from V and 10 from J, leaving 15 bases between them. Germline V lookup: CDR1 SGHNT, CDR2 YYREEE (reference sequence). The CDR3 loop spans 14 amino acids. Under the authors' procedure: Scientists estimated how many nucleated cells there were by amplifying reference gene primers. TCRdb's copy holds only in-frame clones and misses some; the assay was immunoSEQ multiplex PCR. The V and J calls and clone size come from that table; D and trimming were worked out from the DNA. The table has 150,000 or so clones, roughly 80% seen once. The sample taken for sequencing was peripheral blood. The rearrangement uses TRBV5-4 and TRBJ1-6, with a possible D match to TRBD1 (5 bases). The TCR originated in an older woman with acute or convalescent COVID-19. The CDR3 protein is CASSGLGGDSPLHF. The CDR3 DNA follows: TGTGCCAGCAGCGGCCTCGGGGGTGACTCACCCCTCCACTTT.